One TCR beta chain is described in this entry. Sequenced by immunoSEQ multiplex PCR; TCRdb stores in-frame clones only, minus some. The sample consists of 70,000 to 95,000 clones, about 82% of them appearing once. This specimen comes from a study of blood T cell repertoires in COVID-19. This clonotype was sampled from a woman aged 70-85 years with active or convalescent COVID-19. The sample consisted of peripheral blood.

The CDR3 spells CASSQEGRGANTGELFF. CDR3 nucleotide sequence: TGTGCCAGCAGCCAGGAGGGGCGGGGGGCGAACACCGGGGAGCTGTTTTTT. V and J are TRBV4-2 and TRBJ2-2, with 8 bases lining up with TRBD2. Germline CDR1 and CDR2: LGHNA and YNFKEQ. Trimming removed 3 bases from V and 0 bases from J; junction bases left unmatched: 6. CDR3 length: 17 amino acids.